This T cell receptor beta chain derives from a study of STAT5B mutations in CD4+ large granular lymphocyte leukemia. Profiling relied on immunoSEQ multiplex PCR, and the TCRdb table lists in-frame clones only, not all of them. The sample includes about 23,000 clones, about four fifths seen only once; the top ten take more than 0.4%. Comments on this clone: Its target is unknown.

Control samples were healthy donors' buffy coats. V was trimmed by 3 bases and J by 0 bases, leaving 10 bases between them. The germline gives CDR1 SGDLS, CDR2 YYNGEE. This CDR3 comprises 15 residues. Study observations and caveats: Patient CD4-sorted repertoires looked more clonal than healthy CD4+ repertoires, even without putative leukemic clones. Without HLA matching, higher CD4+ than CD8+ T-LGLL clonality could reflect small sample size.

This sequence was found in a human donor in good health. The sample comprised CD4+ T cells from blood buffy coats. The chain joins TRBV9 to TRBJ2-1; D is possibly TRBD1 or TRBD2 (6 bases each). CDR3 region: CASSEGGYSYNEQFF. DNA for the CDR3: TGTGCCAGCAGCGAAGGGGGGTACTCCTACAATGAGCAGTTCTTC.